Each of the 26 T cell receptor beta chains below was sequenced from the same sample in a study of blood T cell repertoires in COVID-19. Sequencing was performed with immunoSEQ multiplex PCR; in TCRdb, only in-frame clones are kept and a portion is missing. The sample lists approximately 190,000 clones; 84% were seen once. Sequences were obtained from peripheral blood. These receptors came from a human donor in a cohort sampled during active COVID-19.

J is TRBJ2-1 and V is TRBV19; TRBD2 aligns across 14 bases. Germline V gives CDR1 LNHDA, CDR2 SQIVND (reference sequence). V shed 1 base, J shed 8 bases, and the junction held 4 bases outside the gene matches. The CDR3 totals 16 residues. DNA for the CDR3: TGTGCCAGTAGTATAGGGACTAGCGGGGGGCAGGATGAGCAGTTCTTC. Amino acids: CASSIGTSGGQDEQFF. The whole variable domain, remainder taken from reference TRBV19 and TRBJ2-1, is DGGITQSPKYLFRKEGQNVTLSCEQNLNHDAMYWYRQDPGQGLRLIYYSQIVNDFQKGDIAEGYSVSREKKESFPLTVTSAQKNPTAFYLCASSIGTSGGQDEQFFGPGTRLTVL.

The gene calls are TRBV28 and TRBJ1-5; D unclear. CDR3 length: 13 residues. Germline CDR1 is MDHEN and CDR2 is SYDVKM. V dropped 6 bases and J dropped 5 bases, with 11 bases sitting between them. The CDR3, as DNA: TGTGCCAGCAGCCCCACAGAGTATCAGCCCCAGCATTTT. Residues: CASSPTEYQPQHF.

V and J are TRBV10-2 and TRBJ1-5, with D possibly matching TRBD1 (5 bases). The V end was cut by 4 bases, the J end by 2 bases, with 9 bases between. Germline-derived CDR1 and CDR2 are WSHSY and SAAADI. The CDR3 is made up of 14 amino acids. CDR3 amino acids: CASSAEQGNQPQHF. CDR3 in DNA: TGCGCCAGCAGTGCGGAACAGGGCAATCAGCCCCAGCATTTT.

The chain combines TRBV28 with TRBJ2-1; 9 nucleotides align to TRBD2. This CDR3 has 14 residues. CDR1 is MDHEN, CDR2 SYDVKM, per germline. The V segment lost 3 bases and the J segment 6 bases; nucleotides outside the gene matches: 3. The CDR3 sequence: CASSLGSGSNEQFF. The CDR3, as DNA: TGTGCCAGCAGTTTGGGTAGCGGGAGCAATGAGCAGTTCTTC.

This clone was seen only once. The chain couples TRBV28 to TRBJ2-5; TRBD2 matches 7 bases. The CDR3 runs to 15 residues. Trimming removed 2 bases from V and 4 bases from J; junction bases left unmatched: 7. Germline V gene data show CDR1 as MDHEN and CDR2 as SYDVKM. CDR3 nucleotide sequence: TGTGCCAGCAGTTTAATCGGGGGAGGGGCAGAGACCCAGTACTTC. Amino acid sequence: CASSLIGGGAETQYF. Looking up the rest from reference TRBV28 and TRBJ2-5 gives the full variable domain: DVKVTQSSRYLVKRTGEKVFLECVQDMDHENMFWYRQDPGLGLRLIYFSYDVKMKEKGDIPEGYSVSREKKERFSLILESASTNQTSMYLCASSLIGGGAETQYFGPGTRLLVL.

The chain has TRBV9 and TRBJ1-3; 8 bases align to TRBD1. J was trimmed by 3 bases and V by 5 bases; bases with no gene match: 4. Germline V CDR1 and CDR2: SGDLS, YYNGEE. CDR3 length equals 14 residues. For the CDR3, the DNA is TGTGCCAGCAGGCAGGGGGCAAATGGAAACACCATATATTTT. The encoded protein is CASRQGANGNTIYF.

J is TRBJ1-4 and V is TRBV5-6, with 8 bases lining up with TRBD1. Germline V gives CDR1 SGHDT, CDR2 YYEEEE. This CDR3 comprises 15 residues. The V gene end was trimmed by 0 bases and the J gene end by 8 bases; junction bases not matched to a gene: 6. The CDR3 DNA reads as TGTGCCAGCAGCTTGGCGACAGGGGTTGGGGAAAAACTGTTTTTT. Its translation is CASSLATGVGEKLFF.

This chain connects TRBV20-1 to TRBJ1-5; D gene unclear. This CDR3 contains 12 residues. The germline V gene encodes CDR1 DFQATT and CDR2 SNEGSKA (reference sequence). Deletions cut 3 bases from V and 5 bases from J, with 8 bases between. CDR3 region: CSASIRYQPQHF. The DNA for the CDR3 is TGCAGTGCTAGTATCCGTTATCAGCCCCAGCATTTT.

This clone was observed a single time. This chain joins TRBV7-9 and TRBJ2-1; 8 bases map to TRBD1. The length of the CDR3 is 15 residues. V was pared by 3 bases and J by 8 bases, with 9 bases of the junction left unmatched. Germline loops: CDR1 SEHNR, CDR2 FQNEAQ (reference sequence). CDR3 region: CASSFPGGARYEQFF. CDR3 DNA: TGTGCCAGCAGCTTCCCAGGGGGCGCAAGATATGAGCAGTTCTTC.

The chain is built from TRBV3-1 (or the pseudogene TRBV3-2) and TRBJ2-5, with TRBD2 matching over 8 bases. The CDR3 totals 13 residues. Germline trimming cut 6 bases from V and 2 bases from J; bases unmatched to any gene: 2. The germline CDR1 and CDR2 sequences are LGHDT and YNNKEL (reference sequence). The CDR3 reads CASRGGRQETQYF. CDR3 coding DNA: TGTGCCAGCAGGGGCGGGAGGCAAGAGACCCAGTACTTC.

This clone was seen a handful of times. V and J are TRBV2 and TRBJ2-1; 10 bases are a match to TRBD2. V gave up 7 bases and J gave up 2 bases; unmatched junction bases: 2. Germline CDR1 and CDR2: SNHLY and FYNNEI. CDR3 length: 14 residues. CDR3 in DNA: TGTGCCAGCACTACTAGCGGGACCTACAATGAGCAGTTCTTC. Protein sequence: CASTTSGTYNEQFF.

The genes are TRBV19 and TRBJ2-5, with 7 bases matching TRBD1. The CDR3 runs to 13 residues. Per germline, CDR1 LNHDA and CDR2 SQIVND (reference sequence). J gave up 5 bases and V 5 bases, and 5 bases lay outside the gene matches. The CDR3 bases are TGTGCCAGTAGTGAATCACAGGGGGAGACCCAGTACTTC. Its translation is CASSESQGETQYF.

This clone was seen just once. The chain links TRBV2 to TRBJ1-2; 9 positions agree with TRBD1. V was pared by 8 bases and J by 4 bases, with 11 bases of the junction left unmatched. Germline CDR1 and CDR2: SNHLY and FYNNEI. The CDR3 length is 15 residues. CDR3 loop: CASSGPGQGFYGYTF. In DNA form, the CDR3 reads TGTGCCAGCTCAGGTCCGGGACAGGGCTTCTATGGCTACACCTTC.

The V call is TRBV7-2, the J call TRBJ1-1, with D possibly TRBD1 on 5 matching bases. There are 13 residues in the CDR3. Germline CDR1 SGHTA, CDR2 FQGNSA. V was cut by 7 bases and J by 0 bases, with 9 bases left in between. CDR3 residues: CASTREMNTEAFF. The CDR3 DNA is TGTGCCAGCACCAGGGAAATGAACACTGAAGCTTTCTTT.

This rearrangement joins TRBV3-1 (or the pseudogene TRBV3-2) to TRBJ2-2; TRBD1 might be the D (6 bases). The CDR3 covers 16 residues. CDR1 LGHDT and CDR2 YNNKEL come from the germline V gene (reference sequence). V lost 2 bases and J 1 base, leaving 11 bases between the germline ends. In nucleotides, the CDR3 is TGTGCCAGCAGCCAACTCAGGGGCCGGAACACCGGGGAGCTGTTTTTT. Amino acids: CASSQLRGRNTGELFF.

The rearrangement links TRBV6-5 to TRBJ2-5; 8 bases match TRBD1. The CDR3 spans 15 residues. V dropped 1 base and J dropped 5; count of bases not matched to a gene: 6. Looked up from germline, CDR1 is MNHEY and CDR2 is SVGAGI. CDR3 coding DNA: TGTGCCAGCAGTTACTTGGGGACAGGACGTGAGACCCAGTACTTC. This gives the protein CASSYLGTGRETQYF.

CDR3 region: CASSSTGTGEKLFF. In DNA form, the CDR3 reads TGTGCCAGTAGTAGTACCGGGACAGGCGAAAAACTGTTTTTT. This chain connects TRBV19 to TRBJ1-4; 8 bases align to TRBD1. Germline CDR1 and CDR2: LNHDA and SQIVND (reference sequence). With V trimmed by 4 bases and J by 8 bases, 6 bases remained unmatched. This CDR3 is 14 amino acids long.

V and J are TRBV5-4 and TRBJ2-7, with 9 bases aligning to TRBD2. CDR3 length: 15 amino acids. The V gene end was trimmed by 3 bases and the J gene end by 3 bases; junction bases not matched to a gene: 7. Per germline, CDR1 SGHNT and CDR2 YYREEE (reference sequence). CDR3 region: CASSWGAGGGYEQYF. In DNA form, the CDR3 reads TGTGCCAGCAGCTGGGGAGCGGGAGGAGGCTACGAGCAGTACTTC.

The genes are TRBV28 and TRBJ1-1; no firm D call. V was trimmed by 4 bases and J by 1 base, leaving 10 bases between them. In germline, CDR1 is MDHEN, CDR2 SYDVKM. The CDR3 is 14 residues long. The CDR3 bases are TGTGCCAGCAGTTCCAGGCGGGAGAACACTGAAGCTTTCTTT. This gives the protein CASSSRRENTEAFF. Complete variable domain (other parts from reference TRBV28 and TRBJ1-1): DVKVTQSSRYLVKRTGEKVFLECVQDMDHENMFWYRQDPGLGLRLIYFSYDVKMKEKGDIPEGYSVSREKKERFSLILESASTNQTSMYLCASSSRRENTEAFFGQGTRLTVV.

The chain joins TRBV9 to TRBJ1-5, with D maybe TRBD1 (5 bases). V shed 7 bases and J shed 7 bases, with 21 bases lying between them. The CDR3 has 15 residues. Germline V gives CDR1 SGDLS, CDR2 YYNGEE. In nucleotides, the CDR3 is TGTGCCAGCCCGGGGGTGCACATCCCGGACCAGCCCCAGCATTTT. Protein product: CASPGVHIPDQPQHF. Drawing the rest from reference TRBV9 and TRBJ1-5, the complete variable domain is DSGVTQTPKHLITATGQRVTLRCSPRSGDLSVYWYQQSLDQGLQFLIQYYNGEERAKGNILERFSAQQFPDLHSELNLSSLELGDSALYFCASPGVHIPDQPQHFGDGTRLSIL.

This rearrangement joins TRBV7-9 to TRBJ1-2; D is unclear. This CDR3 has 13 residues. Between the trimmed V and J ends, which lost 6 bases and 6 bases, there was a span of 14 bases. The germline CDR1 and CDR2 sequences are SEHNR and FQNEAQ (reference sequence). CDR3: CASSSQAVNGYTF. The CDR3 coding sequence is TGTGCCAGCAGTTCTCAGGCTGTTAATGGCTACACCTTC.

The rearrangement joins TRBV19 to TRBJ2-5, with a weak D call TRBD2 (5 bases). Germline-derived CDR1 and CDR2 are LNHDA and SQIVND (reference sequence). V was shortened by 4 bases and J by 5 bases, with 14 bases between the two germline ends. CDR3 length: 14 residues. The CDR3: CASSRERTWETQYF. CDR3 in DNA: TGTGCCAGTAGTAGGGAGAGGACTTGGGAGACCCAGTACTTC.

This chain connects TRBV12-2 to TRBJ1-5. TRBV12-2 is noted as a pseudogene. The CDR3 is 17 amino acids. CDR3 sequence (DNA): TGTGCAAGTCGCGCTAAATTCGTTAGCAATAACAATCAGCCCCAGCATTTT. It yields the protein CASRAKFVSNNNQPQHF.

The rearrangement links TRBV18 to TRBJ2-5, with no clear D. V was cut by 0 bases and J by 1 base, with 6 bases left in between. Germline V gene data show CDR1 as KGHSH and CDR2 as LQKENI. This CDR3 is built from 14 residues. The CDR3 loop is CASSPPNSQETQYF. As DNA, the CDR3 is TGTGCCAGCTCACCACCGAACTCCCAAGAGACCCAGTACTTC.

This chain links TRBV5-1 with TRBJ2-7, with 12 bases fitting TRBD2. CDR3 size: 17 residues. V shed 6 bases, J shed 5 bases, and the junction held 15 bases outside the gene matches. CDR1 is SGHRS and CDR2 is YFSETQ in the germline V gene. This chain's CDR3 is CASTKEGSLAGGNEQYF. The CDR3 DNA is TGCGCCAGCACCAAGGAAGGATCGCTAGCGGGAGGGAACGAGCAGTACTTC.

The chain uses TRBV5-1 and TRBJ2-1, with 9 bases aligning to TRBD2. CDR3 size: 16 residues. CDR1 is SGHRS and CDR2 is YFSETQ in the germline V gene. With V trimmed by 1 base and J by 5 bases, 7 bases remained unmatched. Here the CDR3 DNA reads TGCGCCAGCAGCTTGCAAGCGGGGGGCCCCCACAATGAGCAGTTCTTC. It yields the protein CASSLQAGGPHNEQFF. Variable domain in full (rest from reference TRBV5-1 and TRBJ2-1): KAGVTQTPRYLIKTRGQQVTLSCSPISGHRSVSWYQQTPGQGLQFLFEYFSETQRNKGNFPGRFSGRQFSNSRSEMNVSTLELGDSALYLCASSLQAGGPHNEQFFGPGTRLTVL.